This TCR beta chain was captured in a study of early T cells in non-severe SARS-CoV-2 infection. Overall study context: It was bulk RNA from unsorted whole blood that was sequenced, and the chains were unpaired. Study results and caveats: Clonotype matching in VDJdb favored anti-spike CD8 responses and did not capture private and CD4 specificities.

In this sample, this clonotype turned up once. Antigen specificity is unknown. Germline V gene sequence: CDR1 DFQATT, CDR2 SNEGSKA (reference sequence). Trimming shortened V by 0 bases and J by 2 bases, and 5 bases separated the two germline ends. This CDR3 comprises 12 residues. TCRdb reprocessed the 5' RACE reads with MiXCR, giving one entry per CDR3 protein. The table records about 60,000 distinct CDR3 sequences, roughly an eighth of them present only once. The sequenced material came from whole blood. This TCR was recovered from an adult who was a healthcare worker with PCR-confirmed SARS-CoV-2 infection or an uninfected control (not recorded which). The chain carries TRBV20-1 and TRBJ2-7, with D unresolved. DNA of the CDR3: TGCAGTGCTAGAGAACTTACCTACGAGCAGTACTTC. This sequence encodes CSARELTYEQYF.